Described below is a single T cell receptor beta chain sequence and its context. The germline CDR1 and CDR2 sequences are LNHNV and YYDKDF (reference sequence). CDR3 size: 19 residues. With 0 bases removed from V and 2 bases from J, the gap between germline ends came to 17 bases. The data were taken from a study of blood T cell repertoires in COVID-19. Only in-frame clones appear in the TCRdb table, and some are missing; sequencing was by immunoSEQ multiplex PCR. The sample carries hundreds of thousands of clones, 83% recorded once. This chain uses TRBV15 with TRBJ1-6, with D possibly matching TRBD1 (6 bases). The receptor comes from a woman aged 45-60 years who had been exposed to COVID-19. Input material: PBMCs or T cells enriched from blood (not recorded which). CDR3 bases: TGTGCCACCAGCAGAGATCCAAGGCCCAGGGGAGCCTATAATTCACCCCTCCACTTT. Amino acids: CATSRDPRPRGAYNSPLHF.